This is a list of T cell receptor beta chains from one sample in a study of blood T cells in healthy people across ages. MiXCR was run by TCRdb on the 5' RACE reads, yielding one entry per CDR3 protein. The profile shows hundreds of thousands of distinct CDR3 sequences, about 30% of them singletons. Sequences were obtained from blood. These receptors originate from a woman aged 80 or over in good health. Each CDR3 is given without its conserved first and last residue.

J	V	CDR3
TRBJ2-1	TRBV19	ASSTGQVVNEQF
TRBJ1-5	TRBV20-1	SAPPGQGAGQPQH
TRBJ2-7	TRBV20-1	SARAPDRGRVGQY
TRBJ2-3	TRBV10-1	ASAGLAGNTDTQY
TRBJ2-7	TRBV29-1	SVASSGGAYEQY
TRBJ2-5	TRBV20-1	SARDPTGGAETQY
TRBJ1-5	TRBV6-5	ASSPTSGPQNQPQH
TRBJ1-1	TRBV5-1	ASSHGTGGPAV
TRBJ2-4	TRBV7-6	ASSLVSGSGFLAKNIQY
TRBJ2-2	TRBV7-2	ASSLMTGFTGELF
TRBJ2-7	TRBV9	ASSVGSEDSSYEQY
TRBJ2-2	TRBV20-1	SARDRLITGELF
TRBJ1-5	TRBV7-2	ASSSYRGGNQPQH
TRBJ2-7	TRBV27	ASSFSGQGVYEQY
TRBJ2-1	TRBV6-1	ASSGVPGQGGNEQF
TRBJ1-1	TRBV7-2	ASTTVGATEAF
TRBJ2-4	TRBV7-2	ASSSSAKRERAKNIQY
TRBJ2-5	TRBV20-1	SVERRGGETQY
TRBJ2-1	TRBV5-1	ASSLSGTSNNEQF
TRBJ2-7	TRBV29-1	SVEVNPSYEQY
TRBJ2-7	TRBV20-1	SARTNEAAYEQY
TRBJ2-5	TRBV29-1	SVAWTSGGGGTQY
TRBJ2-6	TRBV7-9	ASSLLGAANVLT
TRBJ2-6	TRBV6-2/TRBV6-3	ASRATGTGANVLT
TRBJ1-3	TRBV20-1	SARLQGGNTIY
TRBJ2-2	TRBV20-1	SASGPGGELF
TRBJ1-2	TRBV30	AWSLTGGGGYT
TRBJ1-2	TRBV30	AWNGATGGNGYT
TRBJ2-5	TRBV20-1	SARVLRGRFSQETQY
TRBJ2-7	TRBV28	ASSLLGQITYEQY
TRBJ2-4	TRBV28	ASSRRGQGVLIQY
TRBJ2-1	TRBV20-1	SASGASGYNEQF
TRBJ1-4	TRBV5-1	ASSPDGTNEKLF
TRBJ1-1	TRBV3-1	VSSQSTMNTEAF
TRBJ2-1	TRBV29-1	SVASPTSHEQF
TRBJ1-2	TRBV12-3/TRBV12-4	ASSLTGAKANYGYT
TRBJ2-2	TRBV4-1	ASSQMMNTGELF
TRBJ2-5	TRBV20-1	SASPTRGGETQY
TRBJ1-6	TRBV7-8	ASSLDGALSYNSPLH
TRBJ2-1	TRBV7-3	ASSVRGWANEQF
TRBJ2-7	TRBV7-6	ASSLVAGDYEQY
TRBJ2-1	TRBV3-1	ASKGSGSYEQF
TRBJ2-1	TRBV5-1	ASSYGTGPNNEQF
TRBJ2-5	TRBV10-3	AITLSKKTQY
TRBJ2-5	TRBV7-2	ASSSRGRYQETQY
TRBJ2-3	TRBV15	ATSGVDTQY
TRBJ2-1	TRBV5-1	ASSPTGATYNEQF
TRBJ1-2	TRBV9	ASSEGDLVYGYT
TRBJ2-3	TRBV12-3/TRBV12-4	ASRDRAGGSDTQY
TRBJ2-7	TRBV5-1	ASSLAAGGYEQY
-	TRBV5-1	ASSGDIAYEQY
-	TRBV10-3	AISDLAASTRETQY
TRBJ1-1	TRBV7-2	ASSFGPEPNTEAF
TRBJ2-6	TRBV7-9	ASSLQGPGANVLA
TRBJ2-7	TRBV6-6	ASSGRDRAYEQY
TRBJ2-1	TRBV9	ASSVVPMGAYNEQF
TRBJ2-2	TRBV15	ATSRGGQGSTGELF